This TCR beta chain came from a study of graft-versus-host responses after intestinal transplantation (dated by TCRdb to 2020 to 2023). Some background on the complete study: The transplants that recipients received were multivisceral, liver-intestinal, or isolated intestinal. A cohort of 24 intestinal transplant recipients, including one retransplant, was enrolled, and a few patients lacking pretransplant specimens were excluded. Rather than going through the commercial service, samples from a few later patients were sequenced in-house on an Illumina MiSeq and processed with MiXCR. To identify alloreactive clones, pre-transplant mixed lymphocyte reaction products were sequenced and then compared with unstimulated pre-transplant donor and recipient T cells. Donor T cell macrochimerism was defined as a peak of at least 4% donor T cells among recipient peripheral blood mononuclear cells. Graft-versus-host and host-versus-graft alloreactive T cell clones were tracked in the graft, circulation and bone marrow after intestinal transplantation using bulk TCR-beta CDR3 sequencing. Every recipient was given anti-thymocyte globulin induction, followed by around three years of maintenance tacrolimus and steroids. General findings and caveats noted by the study authors: GvH clones turned up in recipient bone marrow, with some appearing earlier in ileal mucosa or blood, a pattern consistent with an intestinal mucosal origin. The conclusions were limited by the relatively low number and heterogeneity of the intestinal transplant patients. Early after transplant, peak levels of circulating GvH clones were associated with declines in HvG clones. High GvH to HvG T cell clonal ratios were observed in the allografts of patients with donor T cell macrochimerism.

Blood samples were collected up to 4 times in the first month after transplant and then at least monthly when available. The table lists this clone with a count of one. Its antigen is currently not known. Base qualities are not recorded, but no much larger clone differs from it by a single base. V and J are truncated by 5 bases and 6 bases respectively, leaving an intervening sequence of 28 bases. Including cysteine and phenylalanine, the CDR3 has 18 amino acids. CDR3 DNA is the only sequence kept; it has 54 bases, read in frame from the first base. The germline V gene (reference sequence) provides CDR1 SEHNR and CDR2 FQNEAQ. To prepare the library, the immunoSEQ multiplex PCR assay was applied. For most patients, high-throughput TCR-beta CDR3 sequencing of genomic DNA was performed by Adaptive Biotechnologies. The published analysis was carried out like this. Adaptive's ImmunoSEQ software was the source of the TCR sequencing data for 18 patients, while a few other patients were processed with MiXCR and VDJtools. CDR3 nucleotide sequences shared between donor and recipient were removed because their origin could not be assigned. Alloreactive clones required at least 2-fold expansion over unstimulated cells and minimum CFSE-low frequency of 0.002% (template counts) or 0.001% (read counts). Clones were considered mappable if detected in sequenced pre-transplant spleen, lymph node, or MLR CFSE-low populations of the donor or recipient. Cumulative frequency of alloreactive clones was calculated as a percentage of all sequences weighted by copy number. Drawn from immuneACCESS, this table holds only the in-frame rearrangements with V and J called that TCRdb kept. Clones are partly lost; checked studies trace under half to an unresolved V gene and leave the rest unexplained. D and trimming come from the DNA, and the V and J calls and clone size come from that table. The sample records about 80,000 clones, around 92% of which are singletons. The ten top clones hold 0.69% of the sample.

Here the sequenced sample was PBMCs, taken 98 days after intestinal transplantation. This sequence uses TRBV7-9 and TRBJ1-2, with an unclear D gene assignment. The TCR comes from a human patient who received an intestinal transplant, so some T cells may come from the graft donor. The CDR3 region has the sequence CASSESGFSGRRVHGYTF. The DNA sequence reads TGTGCCAGCAGCGAGAGTGGGTTTAGTGGACGGAGGGTCCATGGCTACACCTTC.